Sequencing of this TCR beta chain was carried out in a study of radiation and T cells in renal cell carcinoma. Study overall: Nephrectomy followed 15 Gy stereotactic body radiation by 4 weeks.

The protocol was immunoSEQ multiplex PCR, while the TCRdb copy is restricted to in-frame clones and leaves out a portion. Here the sample spans about 120,000 clones, about 81% being singletons. V dropped 8 bases and J dropped 6 bases, with 12 bases sitting between them. This CDR3 is built from 12 residues. Germline V gene data show CDR1 as MNHNY and CDR2 as SVGAGI (reference sequence). The time point here: blood 2 weeks post-SBRT. Treatment indicated: 15 Gy SBRT to primary tumor, nephrectomy 4 weeks later. Serial blood draws occurred at baseline and 2 and 4 weeks post-SBRT. Clear cell pathology was present in this patient's renal cell carcinoma.

This chain joins TRBV6-6 and TRBJ2-3, with a weak D call TRBD2 (5 bases). The source was blood, collected from a patient whose treatment included radiotherapy and nephrectomy. This TCR was recovered from a man aged 50-59 years with renal cell carcinoma. Here the CDR3 reads CASGPRRDTQYF. The CDR3 bases are TGTGCCAGCGGCCCCCGGAGGGATACGCAGTATTTT.